Ten or more counts support the clone carrying this T cell receptor beta chain. What it binds is not known. The CDR3 consists of 13 residues. The germline V gene encodes CDR1 SQVTM and CDR2 ANQGSEA. The V end lost 6 bases, the J end lost 0 bases, and 11 bases lay between the germline ends. The source of the sample is a study of T cells after yellow fever vaccination. Study outcomes and limitations: FACS-sorted repertoires might harbor abundant contaminating clonotypes from the bulk population. Subsequent to the booster, the majority of primary-vaccination clones reappeared (96% CD4, about 90% CD8). Overlap between CD4 and CD8 compartments was detected for a small share of clonotypes.

In TCRdb, the 5' RACE reads were re-called with MiXCR into one record per CDR3 protein. The table has some 100,000 distinct CDR3 sequences, about 7.2% seen once. The rearrangement joins TRBV29-1 to TRBJ1-1; D is undetermined. The sequence was collected from a man in his late teens or twenties who received the YFV17D yellow fever vaccine. Sample: CD4+ T cells sorted from PBMCs, taken roughly 45 days after the first yellow fever vaccination. The CDR3 DNA follows: TGCAGCGTGGAGGGCTCAATGAACACTGAAGCTTTCTTT. Protein product: CSVEGSMNTEAFF.